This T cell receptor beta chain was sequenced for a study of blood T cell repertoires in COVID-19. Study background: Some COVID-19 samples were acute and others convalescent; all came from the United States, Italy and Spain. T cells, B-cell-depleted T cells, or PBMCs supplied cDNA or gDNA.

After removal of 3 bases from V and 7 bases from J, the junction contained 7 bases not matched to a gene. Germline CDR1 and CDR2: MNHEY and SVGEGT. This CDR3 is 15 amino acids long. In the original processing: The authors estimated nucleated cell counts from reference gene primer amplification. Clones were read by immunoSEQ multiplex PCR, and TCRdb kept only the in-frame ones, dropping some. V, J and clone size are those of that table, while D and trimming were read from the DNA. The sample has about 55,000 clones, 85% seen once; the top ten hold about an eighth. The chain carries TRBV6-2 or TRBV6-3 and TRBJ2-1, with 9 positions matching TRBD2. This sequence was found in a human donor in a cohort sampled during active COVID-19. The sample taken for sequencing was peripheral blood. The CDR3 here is CASSYGAGGVNEQFF. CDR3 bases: TGTGCCAGCAGTTATGGAGCGGGAGGAGTGAATGAGCAGTTCTTC.